Below are 28 T cell receptor beta chains sequenced from a single sample in a study of T cells in women clearing cervical HPV infection. Some clones are missing from TCRdb's copy, which holds only in-frame ones; the method was immunoSEQ multiplex PCR. This sample lists 20,000 to 25,000 clones; its ten largest clones have 6.5% to 8.5%. What was sequenced was blood buffy coat. The receptors here all came from a woman aged 18 to 75 with a cervical HPV16 infection that either progressed to CIN3+ or cleared (not recorded which).

Comments on this clone: The CDR3 is cut off 3 residues early in the read; its end comes from the germline J gene. This rearrangement joins TRBV7-9 to TRBJ1-1; D perhaps matches TRBD1 (6 bases). CDR1 and CDR2 (germline): SEHNR, FQNEAQ (reference sequence). The CDR3 is 13 amino acids. CDR3 protein: CASSFRDIGGAFF. Incomplete CDR3 DNA: TGTGCCAGCAGCTTCCGGGACATAGGGGGA.

In terms of frequency, this clone is medium-sized. The CDR3 goes on 3 residues after the read ends, and that part is filled in from the germline J gene. The V gene is TRBV5-6, the J gene TRBJ2-4; 7 bases are shared with TRBD1. Looked up from germline, CDR1 is SGHDT and CDR2 is YYEEEE. The CDR3 is 14 residues long. With 7 bases clipped from V and 7 bases from J, the junction kept 11 bases outside the gene matches. CDR3 DNA (partial): TGTGCCAGCGGAGAAACCGGGACAGCCAACATT. It is translated as CASGETGTANI. The full CDR3 is CASGETGTANIQYF.

Comment on this clone: The read ends 3 residues before the CDR3 terminus; that terminus is restored from the germline J gene. The V and J genes are TRBV6-1 and TRBJ2-1, with 8 bases identical to TRBD2. J was trimmed by 1 base and V by 3 bases; bases with no gene match: 2. In germline, CDR1 is MNHNS, CDR2 SASEGT. This CDR3 contains 15 residues. CDR3 DNA, as far as it was read: TGTGCCAGCAGTGATAGCGGGGCGTCCTACAATGAG. Translated: CASSDSGASYNE. The complete CDR3 sequence is CASSDSGASYNEQFF.

Note on this clone: At one end the junction does not follow the germline gene, possibly because of a read error. Read data end 3 residues before the CDR3 end; the end is taken from the germline J gene. This chain uses TRBV4-2 with TRBJ1-4; D is possibly TRBD1 (5 bases). Germline V gene data show CDR1 as LGHNA and CDR2 as YNFKEQ. The CDR3 extends over 15 amino acids. The CDR3 sequence is CASSQVGGTNEKLFF. Partial CDR3 DNA: TGCGCCAGCAGCCAAGTGGGGGGAACTAATGAAAAA.

As regards this clone: Read data end 3 residues before the CDR3 end; the end is taken from the germline J gene. The chain has TRBV12-3 or TRBV12-4 and TRBJ1-3, with a weak D call TRBD1 (5 bases). The V end lost 3 bases, the J end lost 8 bases, and 14 bases lay between the germline ends. The length of the CDR3 is 14 residues. CDR3 DNA, as far as it was read: TGTGCCAGCAGTTTGCCAGGGAAGAGTGACACC. This translates into CASSLPGKSDT. The entire CDR3 sequence reads CASSLPGKSDTIYF.

A note on this clone: Read coverage stops 3 residues before the CDR3 terminus; the germline J gene supplies the remainder. The chain recombines TRBV12-3 or TRBV12-4 with TRBJ2-1, with 7 positions matching TRBD2. The CDR3 loop spans 15 amino acids. Trimming at V came to 5 bases and at J to 3 bases, leaving 7 bases not matched to a gene. This chain's CDR3 is CASSASSGGYNEQFF. CDR3 DNA, as far as it was read: TGTGCCAGCAGTGCATCTAGCGGAGGCTACAATGAG.

With regard to this clone: The missing CDR3 end, 3 residues past where the read stops, is filled in from the germline J gene. V usage is TRBV20-1 and J usage is TRBJ1-2; 9 bases agree with TRBD1. The CDR3 contains 12 residues. Losses at the gene ends were 8 bases for V and 4 bases for J; bases not matched to a gene: 5. Germline V lookup: CDR1 DFQATT, CDR2 SNEGSKA (reference sequence). The CDR3 sequence: CSHKTGGYGYTF. Incomplete CDR3 DNA: TGCAGTCATAAGACAGGGGGCTATGGC.

Worth noting for this clone: The observed sequence ends 3 residues before the CDR3 terminus, with the missing tail filled in from the germline J gene. V is TRBV11-2 and J is TRBJ1-2, with D possibly matching TRBD1 (6 bases). Germline CDR1 SGHAT, CDR2 FQNNGV. The length of the CDR3 is 12 residues. The germline V and J ends were trimmed by 5 bases and 4 bases, with 8 bases remaining between them. This CDR3 is CASSATGYGYTF. CDR3 DNA (partial): TGTGCCAGCAGCGCGACAGGCTATGGC.

By frequency, this clone is medium-sized (0.01 to 0.1%). The read comes to an end 3 residues before the CDR3 does, leaving the germline J gene to fill in the end. J is TRBJ2-5 and V is TRBV19; D unclear. Germline V gives CDR1 LNHDA, CDR2 SQIVND (reference sequence). The CDR3 contains 13 residues. Trimming cost V 5 bases and J 2 bases, with 9 bases left between them. The sequenced part of the CDR3 DNA is TGTGCCAGTAGTGGTGAACAACAAGAGACC. It translates to CASSGEQQET. From start to end, the CDR3 is CASSGEQQETQYF.

A word on this clone: The read is 3 residues too short to cover the CDR3 end, so that end is filled in from the germline J gene. The genes are TRBV18 and TRBJ2-4; 10 nucleotides line up with TRBD1. Germline lookup yields CDR1 KGHSH and CDR2 LQKENI. CDR3 length equals 17 residues. The CDR3 DNA, read in part, is TGTGCCAGCTCACCACCGGGACAGGGGATATCTAACTATGGT. Residues: CASSPPGQGISNYG. The whole CDR3 is CASSPPGQGISNYGQYF.

In the case of this clone: The CDR3 end lies 3 residues beyond the end of the read and is filled in from the germline J gene. V is TRBV13 and J is TRBJ2-3; D possibly corresponds to TRBD1 (5 bases). Trimming took 2 bases from V and 6 from J, leaving 12 bases between them. This CDR3 comprises 14 residues. CDR1 PRHDT and CDR2 FYEKMQ come from the germline V gene (reference sequence). Partial CDR3 DNA: TGTGCCAGCAGCTTACAGGGATACGGGGATACG. It is translated as CASSLQGYGDT. The entire CDR3 protein reads CASSLQGYGDTQYF.

Details on this clone: Read sequence stops 3 residues before the CDR3 end, and the germline J gene provides the missing end. The rearrangement links TRBV20-1 to TRBJ2-5, with D possibly TRBD2 on 5 matching bases. Germline V gene data show CDR1 as DFQATT and CDR2 as SNEGSKA (reference sequence). Trimming took off 7 bases at V and 1 base at J, with 13 bases between the two ends. The CDR3 covers 13 residues. The CDR3 DNA, read in part, is TGCAGTGTCTGGGTCGAGGGCCAAGAGACC. As protein: CSVWVEGQET. The entire CDR3 reads CSVWVEGQETQYF.

About this clone itself: The CDR3 end falls 3 residues outside the read, so it is completed with the germline J gene. The chain employs TRBV19 and TRBJ2-1; weak D call: TRBD2 (5 bases). The CDR3 runs 12 residues. The ends were cut back, 7 bases at V and 6 bases at J, with 10 bases in the middle. Germline assignment: CDR1 LNHDA and CDR2 SQIVND (reference sequence). The CDR3 protein is CASTDAGNEQFF. The CDR3 bases that were read are TGTGCCAGTACCGATGCGGGCAATGAG.

With regard to this clone: The CDR3 is cut off 3 residues early in the read; its end comes from the germline J gene. The chain links TRBV19 to TRBJ2-4; maybe TRBD2 (6 bases). This CDR3 region has 14 residues. Germline assignment: CDR1 LNHDA and CDR2 SQIVND (reference sequence). The sequenced CDR3 bases are TGTGCCAGTAGTCAAAGTCGGTCAGGGACTGGT. Protein sequence: CASSQSRSGTG. The whole CDR3 protein is CASSQSRSGTGQYF.

About this clone itself: Read data end 3 residues before the CDR3 end; the end is taken from the germline J gene. V is TRBV28 and J is TRBJ2-4, with 10 bases lining up with TRBD1. This CDR3 contains 15 residues. Trimming took 8 bases from V and 0 from J; bases not matched to a gene: 4. Germline loops: CDR1 MDHEN, CDR2 SYDVKM. The CDR3 protein is CASGQGGIAKNIQYF. The sequenced CDR3 bases are TGTGCCAGCGGACAGGGGGGGATAGCCAAAAACATT.

A remark on this clone: Its ends do not fully match the called genes, so a read error is possible. CDR3 loop: CASSSSLLPETQYF. Partial CDR3 DNA: TGTGCCAGCAGCTCGTCCTTGCTCCCAGAGACG. The chain is built from TRBV5-4 and TRBJ2-3; D unresolved. The read ends 3 residues early relative to the CDR3; the germline J gene fills the gap. Germline V gives CDR1 SGHNT, CDR2 YYREEE (reference sequence). The CDR3 loop spans 14 amino acids.

As concerns this clone: With the read ending 3 residues before the CDR3 end, the germline J gene is used to fill in that end. V gene TRBV10-3 combines with J gene TRBJ2-1; 12 bases fit TRBD2. Germline lookup yields CDR1 ENHRY and CDR2 SYGVKD. This CDR3 is 15 amino acids long. The J segment lost 5 bases and the V segment lost 6 bases, leaving 5 bases of the junction unmatched. The CDR3: CAIRSSSGRDNEQFF. The DNA read from the CDR3 is TGTGCCATCAGGAGCTCTAGCGGGAGGGACAATGAG.

Comment on this clone: The read stops 3 residues short of the end of the CDR3; the missing end is completed from the germline J gene. V is TRBV6-1 and J is TRBJ2-2; D is perhaps TRBD2 (5 bases). The length of the CDR3 is 15 residues. The V and J ends lost 4 bases and 0 bases respectively, with 9 bases between them. Per germline, CDR1 MNHNS and CDR2 SASEGT. CDR3 protein: CASSGRVANTGELFF. The CDR3 bases that were read are TGTGCCAGCAGTGGGCGGGTCGCGAACACCGGGGAG.

On this clone itself: The CDR3 end lies 3 residues beyond the end of the read and is filled in from the germline J gene. J is TRBJ1-4 and V is TRBV20-1; the D gene is possibly TRBD1 (6 bases). This CDR3 is built from 16 residues. V gave up 3 bases and J gave up 8 bases, with 22 bases separating them. The germline CDR1 and CDR2 sequences are DFQATT and SNEGSKA (reference sequence). The CDR3 protein is CSARTPGQFGYEKLFF. The CDR3 bases that were read are TGCAGTGCTAGGACTCCCGGACAGTTCGGGTACGAAAAA.

Points on this clone: The read is 3 residues too short to cover the CDR3 end, so that end is filled in from the germline J gene. The rearrangement uses TRBV19 and TRBJ2-4; D unresolved. The germline V gene has CDR1 LNHDA and CDR2 SQIVND (reference sequence). Trimming removed 3 bases at V and 3 bases at J, with 15 bases between. This CDR3 region has 16 residues. CDR3 amino acids: CASSILGLSDKNIQYF. CDR3 bases read: TGTGCCAGTAGTATTTTAGGGCTTTCGGACAAAAACATT.

Regarding this clone: The read is 3 residues too short to cover the CDR3 end, so that end is filled in from the germline J gene. The V call is TRBV6-4, the J call TRBJ2-1; TRBD1 matches at 9 bases. The CDR3 loop spans 16 amino acids. Germline CDR1 is MRHNA and CDR2 is SNTAGT. The V and J ends lost 4 bases and 2 bases, in that order; junction bases with no gene match: 6. CDR3 region: CASSALGQGTYNEQFF. The covered CDR3 bases are TGTGCCAGCAGTGCCCTGGGACAGGGAACCTACAATGAG.

Turning to this clone: The missing CDR3 end, 3 residues past where the read stops, is filled in from the germline J gene. The chain joins TRBV7-6 to TRBJ1-2; D gene uncertain. Germline CDR1 is SGHVS and CDR2 is FNYEAQ. This CDR3 is 15 amino acids long. The DNA read from the CDR3 is TGTGCCAGCAGCTCGGTTGGCGGGAGCTTTTACGAC. Translating gives CASSSVGGSFYD. The CDR3 as a whole reads CASSSVGGSFYDYTF.

This clone is identified as medium-sized (0.01 to 0.1%) from frequency. From the germline J gene comes the end of the CDR3, since the read stops 3 residues before it. The chain uses TRBV7-2 and TRBJ2-5, with 8 bases identical to TRBD2. The V gene end was trimmed by 5 bases and the J gene end by 2 bases; junction bases not matched to a gene: 4. The CDR3 has 14 residues. Germline values: CDR1 SGHTA, CDR2 FQGNSA. The CDR3 here is CASSRPGGQETQYF. Incomplete CDR3 DNA: TGTGCCAGCAGCCGACCGGGGGGGCAAGAGACC.

For this clone: Read coverage stops 3 residues before the CDR3 terminus; the germline J gene supplies the remainder. The chain links TRBV19 to TRBJ2-2; 13 nucleotides line up with TRBD2. CDR3 length equals 15 residues. Germline V CDR1 and CDR2: LNHDA, SQIVND (reference sequence). V lost 8 bases to trimming and J lost 6 bases; unmatched junction nucleotides: 6. The CDR3 bases that were read are TGTGCCAGTGAGACTAGCGGGAGGCAAGCCGGGGAG. Its translation: CASETSGRQAGE. The full CDR3 sequence reads CASETSGRQAGELFF.

For this clone: The read falls 3 residues short of the CDR3 end, and the missing part is taken from the germline J gene. The chain has TRBV6-2 or TRBV6-3 and TRBJ2-7; the D gene is possibly TRBD1 (6 bases). The CDR3 totals 16 residues. V was clipped by 0 bases and J by 2 bases, with 14 bases between them. Germline V gives CDR1 MNHEY, CDR2 SVGEGT. The chain's CDR3 is CASSYSRVGDTYEQYF. The CDR3 bases that were read are TGTGCCAGCAGTTACTCGCGGGTAGGGGACACCTACGAG.

Points on this clone: The read halts 3 residues ahead of the CDR3 end, with the missing end drawn from the germline J gene. The chain has TRBV19 and TRBJ2-3, with D tentatively TRBD1 (6 bases). The CDR3 extends over 15 amino acids. CDR1 LNHDA and CDR2 SQIVND come from the germline V gene (reference sequence). The CDR3 reads CASSQQGKGQETQYF. The covered CDR3 bases are TGTGCCAGTAGCCAACAGGGTAAAGGGCAAGAGACG.

Details on this clone: The CDR3 end falls 3 residues outside the read, so it is completed with the germline J gene. The rearrangement joins TRBV7-2 to TRBJ2-3, with TRBD1 as a possible D gene (5 bases). Germline-derived CDR1 and CDR2 are SGHTA and FQGNSA. This CDR3 is built from 14 residues. V was pared by 3 bases and J by 0 bases, with 7 bases between. CDR3 DNA, as far as it was read: TGTGCCAGCAGCTTGGACACCAGCACAGATACG. Its translation: CASSLDTSTDT. The full-length CDR3 reads as CASSLDTSTDTQYF.

As for this clone: Read sequence stops 3 residues before the CDR3 end, and the germline J gene provides the missing end. This rearrangement joins TRBV11-3 to TRBJ2-7, with 8 bases that match TRBD1. V dropped 5 bases and J dropped 5; count of bases not matched to a gene: 5. CDR3 size: 13 residues. Per germline, CDR1 SGHNT and CDR2 YENEEA. CDR3 bases read: TGTGCCAGCAGCGTGGACAGGGCTGACGAG. The encoded protein is CASSVDRADE. The entire CDR3 protein is CASSVDRADEQYF.